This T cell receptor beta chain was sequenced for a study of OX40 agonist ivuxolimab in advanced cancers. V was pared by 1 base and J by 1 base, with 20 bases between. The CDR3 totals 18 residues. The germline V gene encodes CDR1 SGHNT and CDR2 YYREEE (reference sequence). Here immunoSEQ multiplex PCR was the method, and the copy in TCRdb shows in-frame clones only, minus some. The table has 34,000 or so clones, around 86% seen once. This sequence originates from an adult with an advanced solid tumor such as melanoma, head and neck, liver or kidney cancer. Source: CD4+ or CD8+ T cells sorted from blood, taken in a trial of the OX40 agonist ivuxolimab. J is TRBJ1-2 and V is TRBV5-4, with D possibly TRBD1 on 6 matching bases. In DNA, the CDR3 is TGTGCCAGCAGCTTGAAGTGGTCGGAAAAGGGGGTTAACTATGGCTACACCTTC. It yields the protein CASSLKWSEKGVNYGYTF.